This TCR beta chain was identified in a study of CD8 T cells in Susac syndrome. RNA in amounts of about 0.45 to 1 ug was reverse transcribed with random hexamers. The authors amplified TCR beta CDR3 across 54 Vbeta and 13 Jbeta using immunoSEQ multiplex PCR. TCRdb called the immunoSEQ multiplex PCR reads again in MiXCR, with one record for every CDR3 protein. Of about 110,000 distinct CDR3 sequences in the sample, around 95% are singletons; the top ten hold approximately 0.092%. Trimming cost V 4 bases and J 6 bases; bases outside gene matches: 8. Looked up from germline, CDR1 is SGHTA and CDR2 is FQGNSA. The CDR3 extends over 16 amino acids. As controls, healthy donors matched for age and sex were used. The authors negatively isolated CD8+ and CD4+ T cells and FACS-enriched TEMRA cells.

The source of this sequence is a human donor in good health. The sample was CD4+ T cells from PBMCs. The rearrangement uses TRBV7-2 and TRBJ2-3; TRBD2 matches 12 bases. This CDR3 is CASSYRLAGARDTQYF. The CDR3 DNA sequence: TGTGCCAGCAGCTACCGACTAGCGGGAGCGCGGGATACGCAGTATTTT.